A selection of T cell receptor beta chains follows, all from one sample in a study of cytomegalovirus exposure and HLA in healthy donors. TCRdb's table, derived via immunoSEQ multiplex PCR, lists solely in-frame clones and lacks some. The table lists 130,000 to 150,000 clones, approximately 79% of them singletons, with around 4.7% in the top ten. Sequenced material: PBMCs. Receptor source: a young man in good health and CMV-seropositive. The CDR3 runs from the conserved cysteine through the conserved F or W. The D gene is left open where the match is weak. Size is stated for part of the rows, as once, few or many counts, or as a class when the clone is expanded.

>TRBJ1-3|TRBV5-1|-|-
CASSNTNTIYF
TGCGCCAGCAGCAACACCAACACCATATATTTT
>TRBJ2-3|TRBV27|-|TRBD2
CASSSWTSGGTDTQYF
TGTGCCAGCAGTTCCTGGACTAGCGGGGGGACAGATACGCAGTATTTT
>TRBJ1-1|TRBV6-5|once|-
CASSLHRENTEAFF
TGTGCCAGCAGTTTACACAGGGAGAACACTGAAGCTTTCTTT
>TRBJ2-3|TRBV9|-|-
CASSVEGRTDTQYF
TGTGCCAGCAGCGTGGAGGGAAGAACAGATACGCAGTATTTT
>TRBJ2-2|TRBV5-1|once|-
CASSLEGAPGELFF
TGCGCCAGCAGCTTGGAAGGGGCTCCCGGGGAGCTGTTTTTT
>TRBJ2-5|TRBV14|-|TRBD1
CASSQDETGAWSQYF
TGTGCCAGCAGCCAAGATGAGACAGGGGCCTGGTCCCAGTACTTC
>TRBJ2-1|TRBV28|-|TRBD2
CASSFGGSYNEQFF
TGTGCCAGCAGTTTCGGCGGGAGTTACAATGAGCAGTTCTTC
>TRBJ2-1|TRBV10-3|-|-
CAISEDRIYEQFF
TGTGCCATCAGTGAGGACAGGATATATGAGCAGTTCTTC
>TRBJ2-1|TRBV7-8|once|-
CASSLAPAVEQFF
TGTGCCAGCAGCTTAGCGCCGGCGGTCGAGCAGTTCTTC
>TRBJ2-5|TRBV14|-|TRBD2
CASSQWGGSSQETQYF
TGTGCCAGCAGCCAGTGGGGCGGGAGTTCACAAGAGACCCAGTACTTC
>TRBJ2-1|TRBV2|-|-
CASSFPGYNEQFF
TGTGCCAGCAGTTTCCCGGGCTACAATGAGCAGTTCTTC
>TRBJ2-5|TRBV28|-|TRBD2
CASSLNPGLAGEFYQETQYF
TGTGCCAGCAGTTTAAACCCCGGACTAGCGGGGGAGTTTTACCAAGAGACCCAGTACTTC
>TRBJ2-6|TRBV7-3|few|-
CASSLGHNSGANVLTF
TGTGCCAGCAGCTTAGGGCACAACTCTGGGGCCAACGTCCTGACTTTC
>TRBJ1-2|TRBV28|few|-
CASSGLPNYGYTF
TGTGCCAGCAGCGGACTACCCAACTATGGCTACACCTTC
>TRBJ1-5|TRBV7-2|-|-
CASSTTGIQPQHF
TGTGCCAGCAGCACCACAGGCATCCAGCCCCAGCATTTT
>TRBJ1-1|TRBV18|-|TRBD1
CASSHLRDRDTEAFF
TGTGCCAGCTCACACCTTAGGGACAGGGACACTGAAGCTTTCTTT
>TRBJ1-5|TRBV7-9|-|-
CASSPIGGQPQHF
TGTGCCAGCAGCCCCATCGGAGGCCAGCCCCAGCATTTT
>TRBJ1-2|TRBV19|-|-
CATGRGGHGYTF
TGTGCCACCGGGAGGGGGGGCCATGGCTACACCTTC
>TRBJ2-7|TRBV18|-|-
CASSPNRHRPREQYF
TGTGCCAGCTCACCCAACCGCCACAGGCCCCGCGAGCAGTACTTC
>TRBJ2-1|TRBV7-8|-|TRBD2
CASSLGKLAGVNEQFF
TGTGCCAGCAGCTTAGGAAAACTAGCGGGGGTCAATGAGCAGTTCTTC
>TRBJ2-1|TRBV5-1|-|TRBD2
CASSSRVAGGPSSYNEQFF
TGCGCCAGCAGCTCTCGGGTAGCGGGGGGCCCGAGCTCCTACAATGAGCAGTTCTTC
>TRBJ1-5|TRBV30|-|-
CAWSIQKNQPQHF
TGTGCCTGGAGCATACAGAAAAATCAGCCCCAGCATTTT
>TRBJ2-7|TRBV29-1|-|-
CSVVGDSYEQYF
TGCAGCGTTGTAGGGGACTCCTACGAGCAGTACTTC
>TRBJ2-7|TRBV7-9|-|-
CASSLTSGFSYEQYF
TGTGCCAGCAGCTTAACCTCGGGTTTCTCCTACGAGCAGTACTTC
>TRBJ1-2|TRBV28|few|TRBD1
CASSARQGGTF
TGTGCCAGCAGTGCACGACAGGGGGGCACCTTC
>TRBJ1-1|TRBV19|few|-
CASSTLGARGAFF
TGTGCCAGTAGTACCCTGGGGGCCCGGGGAGCTTTCTTT
>TRBJ1-1|TRBV19|-|TRBD1
CASSFRTGGFSEAFF
TGTGCCAGTAGTTTTCGGACAGGGGGCTTCTCTGAAGCTTTCTTT
>TRBJ1-1|TRBV4-2|few|TRBD1
CASSPGTGGYGDTEAFF
TGTGCCAGCAGCCCCGGGACAGGGGGCTATGGAGACACTGAAGCTTTCTTT
>TRBJ1-6|TRBV28|-|-
CASRDSNNSPLHF
TGTGCCAGCAGGGACAGTAATAATTCACCCCTCCACTTT
>TRBJ1-1|TRBV6-1|-|-
CASSALGPGTEAFF
TGTGCCAGCAGTGCCCTGGGTCCAGGGACTGAAGCTTTCTTT
>TRBJ2-1|TRBV4-2|-|TRBD2
CASSQGLAGANEQFF
TGTGCCAGCAGCCAAGGGCTAGCGGGAGCCAATGAGCAGTTCTTC
>TRBJ2-7|TRBV11-2|medium-sized|TRBD1
CASSLGTGFNEQYF
TGTGCCAGCAGCTTGGGGACAGGGTTTAACGAGCAGTACTTC
>TRBJ1-5|TRBV11-2|-|TRBD1
CASSLRTGGRGNQPQHF
TGTGCCAGCAGCTTAAGGACAGGGGGCCGGGGCAATCAGCCCCAGCATTTT
>TRBJ2-7|TRBV5-1|-|TRBD1
CASSLETWTGGRLYEQYF
TGCGCCAGCAGCCTGGAGACGTGGACAGGGGGGCGCCTCTACGAGCAGTACTTC
>TRBJ1-5|TRBV28|-|TRBD1
CASKGQGWYQPQHF
TGTGCCAGCAAAGGACAGGGATGGTATCAGCCCCAGCATTTT
>TRBJ2-4|TRBV2|-|-
CASSDEGARGKNIQYF
TGTGCCAGCAGTGATGAGGGGGCGCGGGGCAAAAACATTCAGTACTTC
>TRBJ2-7|TRBV2|-|TRBD2
CASSGTSGRLSYREQYF
TGTGCCAGCAGCGGGACTAGCGGGAGGCTCTCCTATAGAGAGCAGTACTTC
>TRBJ2-3|TRBV5-6|-|-
CASSLDFGSTDTQYF
TGTGCCAGCAGCTTGGATTTTGGCAGCACAGATACGCAGTATTTT
>TRBJ2-7|TRBV7-9|-|-
CASSLSGFKNEQYF
TGTGCCAGCAGCTTGTCGGGGTTTAAGAACGAGCAGTACTTC
>TRBJ2-7|TRBV5-6|-|TRBD1
CASSSRDRGAYEQYF
TGTGCCAGCAGCAGCCGGGACAGGGGAGCCTACGAGCAGTACTTC
>TRBJ2-7|TRBV6-4|-|TRBD1
CASRQGGINEQYF
TGTGCCAGCAGACAGGGGGGTATCAACGAGCAGTACTTC
>TRBJ1-2|TRBV2|-|TRBD1
CASSGLDGRGQGHGYTF
TGTGCCAGCAGTGGTCTAGATGGGAGAGGACAGGGGCATGGCTACACCTTC
>TRBJ1-5|TRBV30|few|-
CAWSVGRNQPQHF
TGTGCCTGGAGTGTGGGGAGGAATCAGCCCCAGCATTTT
>TRBJ1-1|TRBV5-1|-|-
CASSPDMNTEAFF
TGCGCCAGCAGCCCGGACATGAACACTGAAGCTTTCTTT
>TRBJ1-5|TRBV7-2|-|-
CASSQAGGLQPQHF
TGTGCCAGCAGCCAAGCGGGGGGTCTTCAGCCCCAGCATTTT
>TRBJ2-7|TRBV9|-|-
CASSVGDSGPYEQYF
TGTGCCAGCAGCGTAGGGGATAGCGGCCCCTACGAGCAGTACTTC
>TRBJ1-1|TRBV7-9|-|-
CASVTPPNTEAFF
TGTGCCAGCGTTACACCGCCGAACACTGAAGCTTTCTTT
>TRBJ1-1|TRBV5-6|few|-
CASSLGHPLEAFF
TGTGCCAGCAGCTTGGGACATCCTCTAGAAGCTTTCTTT
>TRBJ2-7|TRBV5-1|-|TRBD1
CASSDSRAPGQGGSGRRNEQYF
TGCGCCAGCAGCGACTCCCGGGCCCCGGGACAGGGGGGCAGCGGGCGTAGAAACGAGCAGTACTTC
>TRBJ2-7|TRBV7-3|-|TRBD2
CASSLWGTSGSYEQYF
TGTGCCAGCAGCTTGTGGGGGACTAGCGGGAGCTACGAGCAGTACTTC
>TRBJ2-7|TRBV4-2|-|-
CASSQAAGFDEQYF
TGTGCCAGCAGCCAAGCAGCCGGGTTCGACGAGCAGTACTTC
>TRBJ2-1|TRBV19|once|-
CAITAGTWARNNEQFF
TGTGCCATTACGGCAGGTACTTGGGCGCGAAACAATGAGCAGTTCTTC
>TRBJ1-6|TRBV18|-|-
CASSPAGTYNSPLHF
TGTGCCAGCTCACCGGCGGGGACCTATAATTCACCCCTCCACTTT
>TRBJ2-2|TRBV7-9|-|-
CASSQTTGRSGELFF
TGTGCCAGCAGCCAAACGACAGGGAGGTCCGGGGAGCTGTTTTTT
>TRBJ1-1|TRBV18|-|-
CASSSVDTGRGAFF
TGTGCCAGCTCATCAGTTGACACGGGTAGGGGAGCTTTCTTT
>TRBJ2-5|TRBV13|-|-
CASSLVASQSKTQYF
TGTGCCAGCAGCTTAGTGGCTAGTCAAAGCAAGACCCAGTACTTC
>TRBJ2-3|TRBV5-4|-|TRBD2
CASSLVAGYSTDTQYF
TGTGCCAGCAGCTTGGTAGCGGGCTATAGCACAGATACGCAGTATTTT
>TRBJ1-1|TRBV18|-|-
CASSLIRQSFTEAFF
TGTGCCAGCTCACTGATTAGACAGTCGTTCACTGAAGCTTTCTTT
>TRBJ2-1|TRBV19|-|-
CANLQEYNEQFF
TGTGCCAACCTACAGGAGTACAATGAGCAGTTCTTC